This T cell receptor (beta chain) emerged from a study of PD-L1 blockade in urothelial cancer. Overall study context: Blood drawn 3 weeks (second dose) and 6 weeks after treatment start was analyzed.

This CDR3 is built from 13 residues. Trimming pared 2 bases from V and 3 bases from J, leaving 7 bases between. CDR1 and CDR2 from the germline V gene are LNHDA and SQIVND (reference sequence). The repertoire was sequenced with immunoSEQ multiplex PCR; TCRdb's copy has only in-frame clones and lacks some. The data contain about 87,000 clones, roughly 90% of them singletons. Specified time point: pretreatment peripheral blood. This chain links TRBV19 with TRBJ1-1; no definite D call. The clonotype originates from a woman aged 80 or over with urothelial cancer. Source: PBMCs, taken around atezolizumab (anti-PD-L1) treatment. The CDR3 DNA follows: TGTGCCAGTAGTATATTCCAGGACACTGAAGCTTTCTTT. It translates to CASSIFQDTEAFF. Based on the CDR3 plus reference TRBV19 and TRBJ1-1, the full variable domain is DGGITQSPKYLFRKEGQNVTLSCEQNLNHDAMYWYRQDPGQGLRLIYYSQIVNDFQKGDIAEGYSVSREKKESFPLTVTSAQKNPTAFYLCASSIFQDTEAFFGQGTRLTVV.